The 32 T cell receptor beta chains in this list originate from one sample, sequenced in a study of vaccination and CD4 T cells after COVID-19. The Oncomine TCR Beta short-read assay was applied to DNA of cultured CD4+ T cells. MiXCR, applied by TCRdb to the PCR reads, yields one record per CDR3 protein. The sample consists of 21,000 or so distinct CDR3 sequences, around two fifths of them appearing once. Time point denoted: late sampling 161 to 241 days after vaccination in a few convalescent patients. Treatment reported: roughly 11-day PBMC culture with coronavirus spike peptide pools or control peptides (ViraFEST assay). Their target antigens are unknown. The sequencing used CD4+ T cells from blood, cultured in vitro, collected about 7 months after SARS-CoV-2 vaccination. These receptors all come from a human donor who had recovered from COVID-19.

This clonotype was observed once. The chain is built from TRBV5-4 and TRBJ2-5, with D tentatively TRBD2 (6 bases). The V end lost 4 bases, the J end lost 7 bases, and 17 bases lay between the germline ends. The CDR3 covers 14 residues. The germline V gene has CDR1 SGHNT and CDR2 YYREEE (reference sequence). The CDR3 loop reads CASSLSSSDGTQYF. CDR3 DNA sequence: TGTGCCAGCAGCCTTTCTTCTAGCGATGGGACCCAGTACTTC.

This sequence joins TRBV28 and TRBJ1-1, with D maybe TRBD1 (6 bases). CDR3 length: 12 residues. Germline CDR1 is MDHEN and CDR2 is SYDVKM. With 5 bases removed from V and 3 bases from J, the gap between germline ends came to 7 bases. CDR3 protein: CASSPGDTEAFF. DNA of the CDR3: TGTGCCAGCAGTCCAGGGGACACTGAAGCTTTCTTT.

This clonotype was seen a handful of times. The V and J genes are TRBV20-1 and TRBJ2-1; 8 nucleotides agree with TRBD2. V lost 5 bases, J lost 5 bases, and 5 bases stayed unmatched. This CDR3 contains 13 residues. Germline CDR1 DFQATT, CDR2 SNEGSKA (reference sequence). Here the CDR3 reads CSAWNSGNNEQFF. CDR3 nucleotides: TGCAGTGCTTGGAATAGCGGGAACAATGAGCAGTTCTTC.

V gene TRBV6-1 combines with J gene TRBJ2-3; D is tentatively TRBD1 or TRBD2 (5 bases each). CDR3 length: 13 residues. CDR1 is MNHNS, CDR2 SASEGT, per germline. V shed 8 bases and J shed 3 bases, with 12 bases lying between them. The CDR3 is CASGTQRTDTQYF. CDR3 bases: TGTGCCAGCGGGACCCAGAGGACAGATACGCAGTATTTT.

V and J are TRBV6-4 and TRBJ2-3, with D perhaps matching TRBD1 or TRBD2 (5 bases each). The CDR3 spans 15 residues. CDR1 and CDR2 (germline): MRHNA, SNTAGT. V lost 6 bases and J lost 4, with 17 bases in between. Written as DNA, the CDR3 is TGTGCCAGCAGCCCCAGGGAGATGGGGTCAGATACGCAGTATTTT. This codes for CASSPREMGSDTQYF.

V is TRBV7-2 and J is TRBJ1-1, with a tentative D call TRBD1 (6 bases). V was pared by 6 bases and J by 1 base, with 9 bases between. Germline CDR1 is SGHTA and CDR2 is FQGNSA. The CDR3 covers 13 residues. The CDR3 spells CASRQQGNTEAFF. Written as DNA, the CDR3 is TGTGCCAGCAGACAACAGGGGAACACTGAAGCTTTCTTT.

In this sample, this clonotype turned up a few times. V gene TRBV7-2 combines with J gene TRBJ2-1; 13 bases map to TRBD2. In germline, CDR1 is SGHTA, CDR2 FQGNSA. The CDR3 is 18 amino acids. The V segment lost 5 bases and the J segment 0 bases; nucleotides outside the gene matches: 7. The CDR3 coding sequence is TGTGCCAGCAGCGGACTAGCGGGAGAGTTAAGCTCCTACAATGAGCAGTTCTTC. This translates into CASSGLAGELSSYNEQFF. The entire variable domain, with the rest obtained from reference TRBV7-2 and TRBJ2-1, is as follows: GAGVSQSPSNKVTEKGKDVELRCDPISGHTALYWYRQSLGQGLEFLIYFQGNSAPDKSGLPSDRFSAERTGGSVSTLTIQRTQQEDSAVYLCASSGLAGELSSYNEQFFGPGTRLTVL.

This clonotype came up a few times. The V and J genes are TRBV20-1 and TRBJ2-7, with 7 positions matching TRBD1. V shed 3 bases and J 4 bases; nucleotides not matched to a gene: 9. The CDR3 totals 14 residues. In germline, CDR1 is DFQATT, CDR2 SNEGSKA (reference sequence). The CDR3 DNA reads as TGCAGTGCTAGGGTGACAGGGCCTAAGTACGAGCAGTACTTC. This translates into CSARVTGPKYEQYF.

This clonotype was seen only a few times. The chain joins TRBV28 to TRBJ1-6; D gene unclear. The CDR3 consists of 14 residues. Deletions cut 7 bases from V and 9 bases from J, with 16 bases between. CDR1 and CDR2 (germline): MDHEN, SYDVKM. This CDR3 is CASTPARAGSPLHF. The CDR3 nucleotides are TGTGCCAGCACCCCGGCGAGGGCGGGTTCACCCCTCCACTTT. Full variable domain (remainder filled in from reference TRBV28 and TRBJ1-6): DVKVTQSSRYLVKRTGEKVFLECVQDMDHENMFWYRQDPGLGLRLIYFSYDVKMKEKGDIPEGYSVSREKKERFSLILESASTNQTSMYLCASTPARAGSPLHFGNGTRLTVT.

This clonotype was counted between two and nine times. The rearrangement uses TRBV12-3 or TRBV12-4 and TRBJ2-7, with a possible D match to TRBD2 (7 bases). The CDR3 spans 14 residues. Trimming removed 1 base from V and 4 bases from J, with 11 bases in between. The CDR3 here is CASSLEQGGYEQYF. CDR3 in DNA: TGTGCCAGCAGTTTAGAACAGGGAGGGTACGAGCAGTACTTC.

V gene TRBV20-1 combines with J gene TRBJ2-6; D ambiguous. Trimming removed 3 bases from V and 2 bases from J, with 11 bases in between. The germline CDR1 and CDR2 sequences are DFQATT and SNEGSKA (reference sequence). The CDR3 covers 15 residues. In DNA, the CDR3 is TGCAGTGCTAGGAGTCCGGAGCCTGGGGCCAACGTCCTGACTTTC. Encoded protein: CSARSPEPGANVLTF.

The genes are TRBV20-1 and TRBJ2-4; 8 nucleotides line up with TRBD2. V shed 2 bases, J shed 6 bases, and the junction held 9 bases outside the gene matches. This CDR3 spans 15 amino acids. Germline CDR1 is DFQATT and CDR2 is SNEGSKA (reference sequence). This CDR3 is CSARHAGTSGNIQYF. CDR3 nucleotide sequence: TGCAGTGCTAGACACGCTGGGACTAGTGGAAACATTCAGTACTTC.

This clonotype was seen a single time. This rearrangement joins TRBV7-9 to TRBJ1-1, with a tentative D call TRBD1 (6 bases). Per the germline V gene, CDR1 is SEHNR and CDR2 is FQNEAQ (reference sequence). The CDR3 spans 14 residues. Deletions cut 3 bases from V and 2 bases from J, with 10 bases between. Written as DNA, the CDR3 is TGTGCCAGCAGCTTCTACAGGGACAACACTGAAGCTTTCTTT. Translation: CASSFYRDNTEAFF.

In DNA, the CDR3 is TGCAGTGCAAAATCTAGGGGGAGCACCGACAATCAGCCCCAGCATTTT. This gives the protein CSAKSRGSTDNQPQHF. The chain uses TRBV20-1 and TRBJ1-5; D is possibly TRBD1 (6 bases). The CDR3 sequence is 16 residues long. Germline CDR1 and CDR2: DFQATT and SNEGSKA (reference sequence). V lost 6 bases to trimming and J lost 3 bases, with 21 bases between them.

The chain joins TRBV6-2 or TRBV6-3 to TRBJ2-7, with a weak D call TRBD2 (6 bases). The germline V gene encodes CDR1 MNHEY and CDR2 SVGEGT. V was cut by 7 bases and J by 2 bases, with 18 bases left in between. This CDR3 is 15 amino acids long. The CDR3 nucleotides read TGTGCCAGCACCTTCGGCGGGGCCACACCCTACGAGCAGTACTTC. This sequence encodes CASTFGGATPYEQYF.

This clonotype was seen a handful of times. The V gene is TRBV29-1, the J gene TRBJ1-5, with D hard to call. V was shortened by 8 bases and J by 3 bases, with 14 bases between the two germline ends. The CDR3 length is 13 residues. Germline CDR1 and CDR2: SQVTM and ANQGSEA. This CDR3 is CSPPGHINQPQHF. The CDR3 DNA is TGCAGCCCCCCGGGCCACATCAATCAGCCCCAGCATTTT.

The rearrangement links TRBV4-1 to TRBJ1-6; maybe TRBD1 (6 bases). Germline values: CDR1 MGHRA, CDR2 YSYEKL. The CDR3 is made up of 16 amino acids. V lost 1 base, J lost 10 bases, and 17 bases lay in between. The CDR3 region is CASSQGTTGRRSPLHF. The CDR3 coding sequence is TGCGCCAGCAGCCAAGGCACCACAGGGCGAAGATCACCCCTCCACTTT.

This clonotype was observed a handful of times. The chain couples TRBV6-1 to TRBJ1-6; D might be TRBD1 (5 bases). Germline CDR1 and CDR2: MNHNS and SASEGT. This CDR3 region has 18 residues. The V end was cut by 6 bases, the J end by 0 bases, with 18 bases between. CDR3 nucleotides: TGTGCCAGCAGCCGGGGGTCGGGGAGGAGCTCCTATAATTCACCCCTCCACTTT. This encodes CASSRGSGRSSYNSPLHF.

V usage is TRBV7-9 and J usage is TRBJ2-3; the match to TRBD2 covers 12 bases. V gave up 5 bases and J gave up 2 bases; unmatched junction bases: 5. Germline CDR1 is SEHNR and CDR2 is FQNEAQ (reference sequence). This CDR3 has 16 amino acids. Here the CDR3 DNA reads TGTGCCAGCAGCGCGAGACTAGCGGGAGACACAGATACGCAGTATTTT. Its translation: CASSARLAGDTDTQYF.

This clonotype was detected a few times. The chain couples TRBV20-1 to TRBJ2-5, with a weak D call TRBD2 (5 bases). The CDR3 runs to 14 residues. Germline loops: CDR1 DFQATT, CDR2 SNEGSKA (reference sequence). The germline V and J ends were trimmed by 2 bases and 4 bases, with 14 bases remaining between them. This chain's CDR3 is CSARIGGSGETQYF. The CDR3 DNA follows: TGCAGTGCTAGAATCGGAGGAAGTGGAGAGACCCAGTACTTC.

This clonotype has a handful of counts. The chain couples TRBV7-6 to TRBJ2-1, with 10 bases fitting TRBD2. Germline-derived CDR1 and CDR2 are SGHVS and FNYEAQ. CDR3 length equals 16 residues. V shed 0 bases, J shed 10 bases, and the junction held 9 bases outside the gene matches. CDR3 in amino acids: CASSLASVLAGSEQFF. In nucleotides, the CDR3 is TGTGCCAGCAGCTTAGCGTCGGTACTAGCGGGAAGCGAGCAGTTCTTC.

A few counts support this clonotype. The rearrangement links TRBV20-1 to TRBJ2-2; perhaps D is TRBD1 or TRBD2 (5 bases each). Germline-derived CDR1 and CDR2 are DFQATT and SNEGSKA (reference sequence). The CDR3 extends over 14 amino acids. Trimming cost V 0 bases and J 8 bases, with 13 bases left between them. Written as DNA, the CDR3 is TGCAGTGCTAGAGAGCCCGACAGAGGGGGGGAGCTGTTTTTT. It encodes CSAREPDRGGELFF.

V and J are TRBV4-1 and TRBJ2-3; 8 bases map to TRBD1. CDR3 length equals 19 residues. Per the germline V gene, CDR1 is MGHRA and CDR2 is YSYEKL. Trimming took 3 bases from V and 0 from J; bases not matched to a gene: 14. The CDR3 DNA is TGCGCCAGCAGCCACGAGCAGGGGGCGCGTTGGGATAGCACAGATACGCAGTATTTT. Encoded protein: CASSHEQGARWDSTDTQYF.

The chain uses TRBV7-8 and TRBJ2-7; 8 bases align to TRBD1. J was trimmed by 7 bases and V by 0 bases; bases with no gene match: 8. CDR3 size: 15 residues. Looked up from germline, CDR1 is SGHVS and CDR2 is FQNEAQ. The CDR3 sequence: CASSLAGTGPREQYF. CDR3 sequence (DNA): TGTGCCAGCAGCTTAGCTGGGACAGGCCCCCGGGAGCAGTACTTC.

The rearrangement uses TRBV9 and TRBJ2-1; 12 bases fit TRBD2. The V gene end was trimmed by 4 bases and the J gene end by 15 bases; junction bases not matched to a gene: 5. This CDR3 has 12 amino acids. Per germline, CDR1 SGDLS and CDR2 YYNGEE. The CDR3 sequence: CASSTRTSGMFF. The DNA for the CDR3 is TGTGCCAGCAGCACAAGGACTAGCGGGATGTTCTTC.

This clonotype was detected a few times. The rearrangement joins TRBV7-2 to TRBJ2-7, with D perhaps assigned TRBD1 or TRBD2 (5 bases each). The ends were cut back, 8 bases at V and 3 bases at J, with 26 bases in the middle. Per germline, CDR1 SGHTA and CDR2 FQGNSA. The CDR3 spans 17 residues. CDR3 residues: CASSLMVGTGYLYEQYF. CDR3 nucleotides: TGTGCCAGCTCTCTTATGGTGGGGACCGGTTACCTCTACGAGCAGTACTTC.

The chain joins TRBV15 to TRBJ2-5; D uncertain. Germline V lookup: CDR1 LNHNV, CDR2 YYDKDF (reference sequence). This CDR3 contains 13 residues. V dropped 4 bases and J dropped 3 bases, with 9 bases sitting between them. The CDR3 here is CATSTRKEETQYF. In DNA form, the CDR3 reads TGTGCCACCAGCACCCGGAAGGAAGAGACCCAGTACTTC. Combining the CDR3 with reference TRBV15 and TRBJ2-5 gives the whole variable domain DAMVIQNPRYQVTQFGKPVTLSCSQTLNHNVMYWYQQKSSQAPKLLFHYYDKDFNNEADTPDNFQSRRPNTSFCFLDIRSPGLGDTAMYLCATSTRKEETQYFGPGTRLLVL.

The V call is TRBV19, the J call TRBJ1-5; TRBD1 matches 7 bases. The J segment lost 4 bases and the V segment lost 7 bases, leaving 7 bases of the junction unmatched. This CDR3 is built from 14 residues. CDR1 is LNHDA and CDR2 is SQIVND in the germline V gene (reference sequence). The DNA for the CDR3 is TGTGCCAGTATGGCCCGACAGGGTAATCAGCCCCAGCATTTT. Encoded protein: CASMARQGNQPQHF.

This clonotype ranks as medium-sized. The V and J genes are TRBV10-3 and TRBJ2-5, with 13 bases identical to TRBD2. Germline CDR1 and CDR2: ENHRY and SYGVKD. CDR3 length: 18 amino acids. V trimming: 6 bases; J trimming: 3 bases; junction bases outside the gene matches: 13. DNA of the CDR3: TGTGCCATCAGCGTCGGGACTATGGGGACTAGCGGGAAAGAGACCCAGTACTTC. Residues: CAISVGTMGTSGKETQYF.

The table lists this clonotype with a count of one. The chain links TRBV12-3 or TRBV12-4 to TRBJ2-7, with D unclear. The V end lost 5 bases, the J end lost 4 bases, and 12 bases lay between the germline ends. The CDR3 runs to 13 residues. CDR3 region: CASSDGPLYEQYF. The CDR3 nucleotides are TGTGCCAGCAGTGACGGACCACTTTACGAGCAGTACTTC.

The V and J genes are TRBV4-1 and TRBJ2-5; 7 nucleotides line up with TRBD2. This CDR3 contains 16 residues. Germline CDR1 MGHRA, CDR2 YSYEKL. After removal of 2 bases from V and 5 bases from J, the junction contained 11 bases not matched to a gene. The CDR3 protein is CASSQNGGRRSETQYF. CDR3 DNA: TGCGCCAGCAGCCAAAATGGCGGGAGAAGGTCGGAGACCCAGTACTTC.

This chain links TRBV7-8 with TRBJ2-2; tentatively, D is TRBD2 (5 bases). Germline CDR1 SGHVS, CDR2 FQNEAQ. This CDR3 is built from 15 residues. The ends were cut back, 1 base at V and 4 bases at J, with 10 bases in the middle. The CDR3: CASSLGVSGTGELFF. The CDR3 DNA follows: TGTGCCAGCAGCTTAGGTGTCAGCGGCACCGGGGAGCTGTTTTTT. The whole variable domain, filled in from reference TRBV7-8 and TRBJ2-2, reads GAGVSQSPRYKVAKRGQDVALRCDPISGHVSLFWYQQALGQGPEFLTYFQNEAQLDKSGLPSDRFFAERPEGSVSTLKIQRTQQEDSAVYLCASSLGVSGTGELFFGEGSRLTVL.